Presented here are 4 T cell receptor beta chains from one specimen sequenced in a study of ipilimumab plus nivolumab after autologous stem cell transplantation. Sequenced by immunoSEQ multiplex PCR; TCRdb stores in-frame clones only, minus some. This sample carries 15,000 to 20,000 clones, around 80% of them seen once, and the ten largest clones take more than 20%. Sequencing used PBMCs, obtained in a trial of ipilimumab plus nivolumab as post-transplant consolidation. These receptors came from a male donor with diffuse large B-cell lymphoma.

V gene TRBV7-8 combines with J gene TRBJ1-1, with unresolved D. The V gene's germline CDR1 is SGHVS and CDR2 FQNEAQ. The V gene lost 5 bases and the J gene lost 5 bases, with 18 bases spanning the gap. The CDR3 sequence is 15 residues long. The CDR3 sequence is CASSDTPVPQTEAFF. The CDR3 DNA is TGTGCCAGCAGCGATACCCCGGTCCCTCAGACTGAAGCTTTCTTT.

V is TRBV19 and J is TRBJ2-3; maybe TRBD1 (5 bases). The CDR3 runs 14 residues. V lost 5 bases, J lost 1 base, and 10 bases lay in between. Germline CDR1 is LNHDA and CDR2 is SQIVND (reference sequence). The DNA of the CDR3 is TGTGCCAGTAGTGAAGGGGTCGGCACAGATACGCAGTATTTT. Protein: CASSEGVGTDTQYF.

CDR3 DNA sequence: TGTGCCAGCAGACCGACTAGTTGGGAGACCCAGTACTTC. Protein sequence: CASRPTSWETQYF. This sequence joins TRBV2 and TRBJ2-5; possibly TRBD2 for D (6 bases). CDR3 length: 13 residues. The V gene's germline CDR1 is SNHLY and CDR2 FYNNEI. The germline V and J ends were trimmed by 6 bases and 5 bases, with 13 bases remaining between them.

This clone was counted between two and nine times. The V call is TRBV5-6, the J call TRBJ1-3, with TRBD1 identical over 8 bases. The CDR3 loop spans 14 amino acids. Losses at the gene ends were 6 bases for V and 4 bases for J; bases not matched to a gene: 6. From germline, CDR1 is SGHDT and CDR2 YYEEEE. In DNA form, the CDR3 reads TGTGCCAGCACCCTGGGGACAGGAGGAAACACCATATATTTT. This gives the protein CASTLGTGGNTIYF.